Each of the 17 T cell receptor beta chains below was sequenced from the same sample in a study of CD8+CD57+ T cells in acquired aplastic anemia. Genomic DNA constituted the template upon which TCR beta VDJ and CDR3 profiling was performed. One entry per CDR3 protein, called by TCRdb with MiXCR from the reads. The sample consists of tens of thousands of distinct CDR3 sequences, 65% to 80% of them appearing once. The source material was sorted CD4+, CD8+, or CD8+CD57+ T cells (not recorded which) from PBMCs. Source of these receptors: a human donor in good health, serving as a control.

The rearrangement joins TRBV13 to TRBJ1-2, with 7 bases aligning to TRBD1. J was trimmed by 3 bases and V by 3 bases; bases with no gene match: 7. Germline CDR1 PRHDT, CDR2 FYEKMQ (reference sequence). This CDR3 spans 15 amino acids. The DNA of the CDR3 is TGTGCCAGCAGCTTGGAGGGGGCTCGAGACTATGGCTACACCTTC. Translated, it gives CASSLEGARDYGYTF.

This clonotype has just one count. This chain connects TRBV10-2 to TRBJ2-7; possibly TRBD1 or TRBD2 for D (5 bases each). Germline V gives CDR1 WSHSY, CDR2 SAAADI. This CDR3 has 15 residues. The ends were cut back, 3 bases at V and 4 bases at J, with 16 bases in the middle. In nucleotides, the CDR3 is TGCGCCAGCAGTGAATCCGGGACGCGCCAATACGAGCAGTACTTC. Protein: CASSESGTRQYEQYF.

V and J are TRBV29-1 and TRBJ2-3; D is perhaps TRBD1 (5 bases). V was pared by 4 bases and J by 4 bases, with 15 bases between. The CDR3 runs to 14 residues. Germline-derived CDR1 and CDR2 are SQVTM and ANQGSEA. Here the CDR3 DNA reads TGCAGCGTTGGGACACCTCATGGCGCAGATACGCAGTATTTT. Residues: CSVGTPHGADTQYF.

This clonotype was counted a few times. The chain uses TRBV10-1 and TRBJ2-1; 10 nucleotides line up with TRBD2. Unmatched junction bases numbered 4, after V lost 0 bases and J lost 5 bases. The CDR3 length is 16 residues. The germline CDR1 and CDR2 sequences are WNHNN and SYGVQD (reference sequence). The chain's CDR3 is CASSESGLAEDNEQFF. The CDR3 DNA sequence: TGCGCCAGCAGTGAGTCCGGACTAGCGGAGGACAATGAGCAGTTCTTC.

This chain links TRBV7-2 with TRBJ1-2; no firm D call. Germline V gene data show CDR1 as SGHTA and CDR2 as FQGNSA. The CDR3 covers 12 residues. V was shortened by 5 bases and J by 4 bases, with 8 bases between the two germline ends. The chain's CDR3 is CASSITSYGYTF. DNA for the CDR3: TGTGCCAGCAGCATCACATCCTATGGCTACACCTTC. Variable domain in full (rest from reference TRBV7-2 and TRBJ1-2): GAGVSQSPSNKVTEKGKDVELRCDPISGHTALYWYRQSLGQGLEFLIYFQGNSAPDKSGLPSDRFSAERTGGSVSTLTIQRTQQEDSAVYLCASSITSYGYTFGSGTRLTVV.

V is TRBV20-1 and J is TRBJ1-6, with 11 positions matching TRBD1. The CDR3 totals 13 residues. Trimming cost V 6 bases and J 7 bases; bases outside gene matches: 2. In germline, CDR1 is DFQATT, CDR2 SNEGSKA (reference sequence). For the CDR3, the DNA is TGCAGTGCGCGGACAGGGGGCAATTCACCCCTCCACTTT. The encoded protein is CSARTGGNSPLHF.

V gene TRBV20-1 combines with J gene TRBJ1-2; D is possibly TRBD1 (6 bases). CDR1 DFQATT and CDR2 SNEGSKA come from the germline V gene (reference sequence). CDR3 length: 15 amino acids. V was shortened by 6 bases and J by 3 bases, with 20 bases between the two germline ends. CDR3 nucleotides: TGCAGTGCCAGCAGTTCCAGGGGTTTGCACTATGGCTACACCTTC. Translating gives CSASSSRGLHYGYTF.

The V and J genes are TRBV15 and TRBJ1-6, with TRBD1 identical over 10 bases. The CDR3 is 17 residues long. Germline trimming cut 4 bases from V and 1 base from J; bases unmatched to any gene: 4. Germline values: CDR1 LNHNV, CDR2 YYDKDF (reference sequence). The CDR3: CATSTRDRGSYNSPLHF. CDR3 sequence (DNA): TGTGCCACCAGCACGCGGGACAGGGGTTCCTATAATTCACCCCTCCACTTT.

The chain has TRBV9 and TRBJ1-3; no clear D. Between the trimmed V and J ends, which lost 0 bases and 0 bases, there was a span of 7 bases. The CDR3 contains 15 residues. Germline values: CDR1 SGDLS, CDR2 YYNGEE. DNA for the CDR3: TGTGCCAGCAGCGTAGGGACCTTCTCTGGAAACACCATATATTTT. Its protein is CASSVGTFSGNTIYF.

The J gene is TRBJ2-7, the V gene TRBV11-1; 7 bases are a match to TRBD2. The CDR3 loop spans 16 amino acids. Germline CDR1 SGHAT, CDR2 FQDESV (reference sequence). Trimming cost V 2 bases and J 3 bases; bases outside gene matches: 10. CDR3 loop: CASSLPSGGGRYEQYF. The DNA of the CDR3 is TGTGCCAGCAGCTTACCTAGCGGAGGAGGGCGCTACGAGCAGTACTTC.

The J gene is TRBJ2-5, the V gene TRBV2; maybe TRBD2 (6 bases). The CDR3 is 14 residues long. The V gene lost 6 bases and the J gene lost 3 bases, with 14 bases spanning the gap. The germline CDR1 and CDR2 sequences are SNHLY and FYNNEI. Here the CDR3 reads CASRRAPGEETQYF. In DNA form, the CDR3 reads TGTGCCAGCAGGCGGGCTCCGGGGGAAGAGACCCAGTACTTC.

This clonotype was detected many times. The chain couples TRBV2 to TRBJ2-3; D perhaps matches TRBD2 (6 bases). This CDR3 has 13 residues. CDR1 is SNHLY, CDR2 FYNNEI, per germline. Trimming cost V 6 bases and J 2 bases, with 9 bases left between them. The CDR3 protein is CASRSDYTDTQYF. The CDR3 DNA follows: TGTGCCAGCAGGTCGGACTACACAGATACGCAGTATTTT.

This rearrangement joins TRBV10-3 to TRBJ1-2, with no clear D. V was trimmed by 1 base and J by 7 bases, leaving 7 bases between them. The CDR3 is 12 amino acids. Germline V gene sequence: CDR1 ENHRY, CDR2 SYGVKD. This CDR3 reads CAISEWRAGYTF. DNA of the CDR3: TGTGCCATCAGTGAGTGGAGGGCTGGCTACACCTTC.

This clonotype has a count of ten or more. The chain recombines TRBV7-8 with TRBJ2-7; 7 nucleotides align to TRBD1. The V and J ends lost 3 bases and 1 base, in that order; junction bases with no gene match: 15. The CDR3 runs to 18 residues. Germline loops: CDR1 SGHVS, CDR2 FQNEAQ. CDR3: CASSFHPDGTALSYEQYV. The CDR3 DNA sequence: TGTGCCAGCAGCTTTCATCCAGACGGGACAGCCCTTTCCTACGAGCAGTACGTC.

The chain has TRBV7-9 and TRBJ1-6, with D hard to call. CDR1 is SEHNR and CDR2 is FQNEAQ in the germline V gene (reference sequence). V was cut by 3 bases and J by 4 bases, with 10 bases left in between. The CDR3 covers 15 residues. The CDR3 spells CASSFYLQYNSPLHF. Written as DNA, the CDR3 is TGTGCCAGCAGCTTTTACCTCCAGTATAATTCACCCCTCCACTTT.

The chain recombines TRBV9 with TRBJ2-3, with a weak D call TRBD1 (6 bases). The CDR3 is made up of 15 amino acids. Trimming removed 3 bases from V and 2 bases from J, with 13 bases in between. Germline V gives CDR1 SGDLS, CDR2 YYNGEE. Here the CDR3 reads CASSAKTGDTDTQYF. In DNA form, the CDR3 reads TGTGCCAGCAGCGCGAAGACAGGAGACACAGATACGCAGTATTTT.

The chain carries TRBV10-3 and TRBJ1-2, with 9 bases matching TRBD1. Germline V gene lookup returns CDR1 ENHRY and CDR2 SYGVKD. V lost 8 bases to trimming and J lost 6 bases; unmatched junction nucleotides: 10. This CDR3 comprises 14 residues. This chain's CDR3 is CAILPGTGNDGYTF. The CDR3 DNA is TGTGCCATCCTCCCCGGGACAGGGAACGATGGCTACACCTTC.